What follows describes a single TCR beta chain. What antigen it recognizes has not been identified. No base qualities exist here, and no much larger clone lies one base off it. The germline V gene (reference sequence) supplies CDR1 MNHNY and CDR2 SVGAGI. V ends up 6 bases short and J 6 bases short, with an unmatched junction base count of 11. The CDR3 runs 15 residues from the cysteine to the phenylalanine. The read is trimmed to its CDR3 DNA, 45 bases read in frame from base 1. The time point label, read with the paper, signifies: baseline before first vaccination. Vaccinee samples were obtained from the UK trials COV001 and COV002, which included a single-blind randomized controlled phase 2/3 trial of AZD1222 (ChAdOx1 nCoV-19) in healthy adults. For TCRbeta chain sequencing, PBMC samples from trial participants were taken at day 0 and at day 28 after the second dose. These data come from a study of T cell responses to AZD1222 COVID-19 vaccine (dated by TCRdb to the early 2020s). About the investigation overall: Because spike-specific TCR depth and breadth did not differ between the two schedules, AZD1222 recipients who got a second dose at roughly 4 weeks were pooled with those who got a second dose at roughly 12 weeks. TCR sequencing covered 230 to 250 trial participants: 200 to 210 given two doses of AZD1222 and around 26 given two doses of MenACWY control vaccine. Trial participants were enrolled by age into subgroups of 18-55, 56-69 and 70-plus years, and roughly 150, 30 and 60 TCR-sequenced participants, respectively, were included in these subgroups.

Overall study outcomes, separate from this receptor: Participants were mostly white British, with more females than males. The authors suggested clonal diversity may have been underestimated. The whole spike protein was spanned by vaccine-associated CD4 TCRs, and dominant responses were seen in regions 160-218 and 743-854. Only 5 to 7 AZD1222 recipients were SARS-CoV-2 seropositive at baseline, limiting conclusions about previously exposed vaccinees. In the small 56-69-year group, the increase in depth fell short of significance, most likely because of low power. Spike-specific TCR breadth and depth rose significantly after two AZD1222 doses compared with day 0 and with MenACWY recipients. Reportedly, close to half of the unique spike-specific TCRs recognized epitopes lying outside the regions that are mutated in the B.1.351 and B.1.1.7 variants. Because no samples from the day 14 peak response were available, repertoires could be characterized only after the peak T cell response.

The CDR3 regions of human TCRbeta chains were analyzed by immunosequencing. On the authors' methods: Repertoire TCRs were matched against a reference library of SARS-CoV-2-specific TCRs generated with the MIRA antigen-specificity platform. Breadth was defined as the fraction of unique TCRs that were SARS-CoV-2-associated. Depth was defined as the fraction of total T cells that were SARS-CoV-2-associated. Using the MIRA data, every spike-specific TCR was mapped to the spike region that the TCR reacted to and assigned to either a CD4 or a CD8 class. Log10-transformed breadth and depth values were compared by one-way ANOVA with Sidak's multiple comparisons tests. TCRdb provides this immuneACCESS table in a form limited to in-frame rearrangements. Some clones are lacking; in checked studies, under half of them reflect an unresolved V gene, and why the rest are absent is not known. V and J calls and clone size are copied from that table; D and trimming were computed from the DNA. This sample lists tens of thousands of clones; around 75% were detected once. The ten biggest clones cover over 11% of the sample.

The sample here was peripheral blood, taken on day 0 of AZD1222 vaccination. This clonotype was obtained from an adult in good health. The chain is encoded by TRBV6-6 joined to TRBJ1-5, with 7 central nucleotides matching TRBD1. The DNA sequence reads TGTGCCAGCAGCCTGCAGGGGGGTGAGAGTCAGCCCCAGCATTTT. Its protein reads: CASSLQGGESQPQHF.